A single sample is the source of the 26 T cell receptor beta chains below, sequenced in a study of CD8 T cells in Susac syndrome. RNA was extracted with the RNeasy kit, and a quantity of roughly 0.5 to 1 ug was reverse transcribed using random hexamers. TCRdb processed the immunoSEQ multiplex PCR reads anew with MiXCR; each CDR3 protein has one entry. The sample carries roughly 150,000 distinct CDR3 sequences, about 90% recorded once. The specimen was CD4+ T cells from PBMCs. These receptors came from a human donor in good health.

J is TRBJ2-5 and V is TRBV24-1; a weak D match, TRBD1 (5 bases). The CDR3 extends over 12 amino acids. Germline lookup yields CDR1 KGHDR and CDR2 SFDVKD. V gave up 7 bases and J gave up 4 bases, with 9 bases separating them. The CDR3 region is CATRDSGETQYF. CDR3 DNA: TGTGCCACCAGAGACAGTGGAGAGACCCAGTACTTC.

The V gene is TRBV13, the J gene TRBJ2-2; D is unclear. Germline loops: CDR1 PRHDT, CDR2 FYEKMQ (reference sequence). V dropped 5 bases and J dropped 5 bases, with 12 bases sitting between them. CDR3 length: 14 amino acids. CDR3 coding DNA: TGTGCCAGCAGCCGCGGTCGGCCAACCGGGGAGCTGTTTTTT. Amino acids: CASSRGRPTGELFF.

The chain couples TRBV6-2 or TRBV6-3 to TRBJ2-3, with 11 bases that match TRBD2. J lost 3 bases, V lost 6 bases, and 5 bases had no gene match. This CDR3 contains 15 residues. Germline CDR1 is MNHEY and CDR2 is SVGEGT. For the CDR3, the DNA is TGTGCCAGCAGCCCACTAGCGGGAGAGACAGATACGCAGTATTTT. It yields the protein CASSPLAGETDTQYF.

The chain carries TRBV5-1 and TRBJ2-1; TRBD2 matches at 8 bases. CDR3 size: 16 residues. The J segment lost 6 bases and the V segment lost 0 bases, leaving 8 bases of the junction unmatched. Germline-derived CDR1 and CDR2 are SGHRS and YFSETQ. Here the CDR3 reads CASSLGLAGLANEQFF. For the CDR3, the DNA is TGCGCCAGCAGCTTGGGTCTAGCGGGCCTGGCCAATGAGCAGTTCTTC. The full variable domain, with the rest looked up from reference TRBV5-1 and TRBJ2-1, is KAGVTQTPRYLIKTRGQQVTLSCSPISGHRSVSWYQQTPGQGLQFLFEYFSETQRNKGNFPGRFSGRQFSNSRSEMNVSTLELGDSALYLCASSLGLAGLANEQFFGPGTRLTVL.

The rearrangement links TRBV2 to TRBJ2-5; tentatively, D is TRBD1 (5 bases). The CDR3 has 13 residues. CDR1 SNHLY and CDR2 FYNNEI come from the germline V gene. Trimming stripped 6 bases from V and 9 bases from J, with 17 bases between. CDR3 region: CASRATGAGPQYF. CDR3 DNA: TGTGCCAGCAGGGCAACAGGAGCAGGGCCCCAGTACTTC.

This clonotype showed up just a few times. V gene TRBV7-2 combines with J gene TRBJ1-2; possibly TRBD1 for D (5 bases). CDR1 is SGHTA, CDR2 FQGNSA, per germline. This CDR3 region has 14 residues. Trimming pared 6 bases from V and 1 base from J, leaving 12 bases between. Written as DNA, the CDR3 is TGTGCCAGCAGTCTAGCCCAGGGTAACTATGGCTACACCTTC. Translation gives CASSLAQGNYGYTF.

The table lists this clonotype with a count of one. The chain couples TRBV19 to TRBJ2-7, with 13 bases aligning to TRBD2. The CDR3 consists of 14 residues. The V gene end was trimmed by 8 bases and the J gene end by 3 bases; junction bases not matched to a gene: 4. Germline V lookup: CDR1 LNHDA, CDR2 SQIVND (reference sequence). CDR3 DNA sequence: TGTGCCAGTGTCGGACTAGCGGGGGACTACGAGCAGTACTTC. It is translated as CASVGLAGDYEQYF.

J is TRBJ2-1 and V is TRBV24-1, with D perhaps matching TRBD2 (6 bases). Germline V gene lookup returns CDR1 KGHDR and CDR2 SFDVKD. CDR3 length: 15 amino acids. V lost 9 bases and J lost 0, with 14 bases in between. CDR3 sequence: CATGAGLISYNEQFF. The DNA of the CDR3 is TGTGCCACCGGGGCGGGACTGATCTCCTACAATGAGCAGTTCTTC.

The gene calls are TRBV28 and TRBJ1-2; weak D call: TRBD1 (5 bases). The length of the CDR3 is 12 residues. V lost 4 bases to trimming and J lost 6 bases, with 9 bases between them. Germline V gene sequence: CDR1 MDHEN, CDR2 SYDVKM. CDR3 region: CASSSGFDGYTF. The CDR3 DNA is TGTGCCAGCAGTTCAGGGTTTGATGGCTACACCTTC.

This chain connects TRBV4-3 to TRBJ2-1; D is possibly TRBD2 (7 bases). From germline, CDR1 is LGHNA and CDR2 YSLEER. The CDR3 covers 18 residues. The ends were cut back, 0 bases at V and 0 bases at J, with 15 bases in the middle. The CDR3 DNA reads TGCGCCAGCAGCCAAGACACCCGGGGGGCAAGCTCCTACAATGAGCAGTTCTTC. It is translated as CASSQDTRGASSYNEQFF.

The genes are TRBV6-6 and TRBJ2-1, with TRBD1 matching over 9 bases. The germline V gene encodes CDR1 MNHNY and CDR2 SVGAGI (reference sequence). The CDR3 is 13 amino acids. V shed 5 bases, J shed 10 bases, and the junction held 6 bases outside the gene matches. CDR3 residues: CASSPGTGREQFF. As DNA, the CDR3 is TGTGCCAGCAGTCCCGGGACAGGGCGGGAGCAGTTCTTC.

The chain employs TRBV12-2 and TRBJ2-2. TRBV12-2 is deemed a pseudogene. The length of the CDR3 is 15 residues. The CDR3 here is CASRLIRREAWELFF. CDR3 DNA: TGTGCAAGTCGCTTAATCCGACGTGAGGCCTGGGAGCTGTTTTTT.

The chain carries TRBV29-1 and TRBJ2-3; possibly TRBD2 for D (5 bases). V was pared by 2 bases and J by 1 base, with 10 bases between. Germline loops: CDR1 SQVTM, CDR2 ANQGSEA. CDR3 length: 14 residues. Written as DNA, the CDR3 is TGCAGCGTTGAACACAGCGGAGGCACAGATACGCAGTATTTT. Translated: CSVEHSGGTDTQYF.

The chain's CDR3 is CASSLAEREKLFF. DNA of the CDR3: TGCGCCAGCAGCTTGGCAGAACGGGAAAAACTGTTTTTT. The chain links TRBV5-1 to TRBJ1-4; D unresolved. This CDR3 has 13 residues. Germline CDR1 reads SGHRS; CDR2 reads YFSETQ. V was pared by 0 bases and J by 8 bases, with 8 bases between. The entire variable domain, with the rest obtained from reference TRBV5-1 and TRBJ1-4, is as follows: KAGVTQTPRYLIKTRGQQVTLSCSPISGHRSVSWYQQTPGQGLQFLFEYFSETQRNKGNFPGRFSGRQFSNSRSEMNVSTLELGDSALYLCASSLAEREKLFFGSGTQLSVL.

V gene TRBV24-1 combines with J gene TRBJ2-7; no clear D gene. The CDR3 length is 13 residues. Trimming removed 10 bases from V and 3 bases from J, with 15 bases in between. The germline V gene encodes CDR1 KGHDR and CDR2 SFDVKD. The chain's CDR3 is CATATRTSYEQYF. The DNA for the CDR3 is TGTGCCACAGCTACACGGACGAGCTACGAGCAGTACTTC.

The chain employs TRBV6-2 or TRBV6-3 and TRBJ1-1, with D perhaps TRBD1 (5 bases). Germline V lookup: CDR1 MNHEY, CDR2 SVGEGT. V lost 7 bases and J 5 bases, leaving 14 bases between the germline ends. The CDR3 covers 13 residues. CDR3 nucleotide sequence: TGTGCCAGCATCTACGGTTGGGGGACTGAAGCTTTCTTT. It yields the protein CASIYGWGTEAFF.

The genes are TRBV7-2 and TRBJ1-6; D is uncertain. The length of the CDR3 is 16 residues. In germline, CDR1 is SGHTA, CDR2 FQGNSA. V lost 2 bases, J lost 2 bases, and 10 bases lay in between. The CDR3 DNA is TGTGCCAGCAGCTTACCTTTGGGCACCTATAATTCACCCCTCCACTTT. Amino acid sequence: CASSLPLGTYNSPLHF.

The chain uses TRBV6-2 or TRBV6-3 and TRBJ1-1, with D possibly TRBD1 on 5 matching bases. The ends were cut back, 5 bases at V and 10 bases at J, with 14 bases in the middle. The CDR3 spans 12 residues. Germline V gene lookup returns CDR1 MNHEY and CDR2 SVGEGT. CDR3 nucleotide sequence: TGTGCCAGCAGTGGCCCAGGGAGATCAGCTTTCTTT. Protein: CASSGPGRSAFF.

The rearrangement uses TRBV20-1 and TRBJ2-3, with D unclear. Trimming took 3 bases from V and 5 from J, leaving 3 bases between them. The CDR3 contains 10 residues. Germline V gene sequence: CDR1 DFQATT, CDR2 SNEGSKA (reference sequence). The CDR3 DNA sequence: TGCAGTGCTAGGAGAGATACGCAGTATTTT. Protein: CSARRDTQYF.

The CDR3 DNA is TGTGCCAGCAGTGTCAGACAGGGCGAAGGCGGGCAGTTCTTC. It translates to CASSVRQGEGGQFF. The V and J genes are TRBV2 and TRBJ2-1; 7 nucleotides agree with TRBD1. Germline assignment: CDR1 SNHLY and CDR2 FYNNEI. The CDR3 has 14 amino acids. J gave up 12 bases and V 4 bases, and 12 bases lay outside the gene matches. Looking up the rest from reference TRBV2 and TRBJ2-1 gives the full variable domain: EPEVTQTPSHQVTQMGQEVILRCVPISNHLYFYWYRQILGQKVEFLVSFYNNEISEKSEIFDDQFSVERPDGSNFTLKIRSTKLEDSAMYFCASSVRQGEGGQFFGPGTRLTVL.

This clonotype was detected only once. The chain uses TRBV18 and TRBJ2-7; maybe TRBD1 (6 bases). The germline gives CDR1 KGHSH, CDR2 LQKENI. This CDR3 has 14 amino acids. With 6 bases removed from V and 3 bases from J, the gap between germline ends came to 15 bases. CDR3 bases: TGTGCCAGCTCCCGAGATCGACAGGACTACGAGCAGTACTTC. It is translated as CASSRDRQDYEQYF.

CDR3 sequence (DNA): TGTGCCAGCAGCTCGCGATTACGCCGGGAGAGCTCCTACAATGAGCAGTTCTTC. Translated: CASSSRLRRESSYNEQFF. J is TRBJ2-1 and V is TRBV9, with D possibly TRBD2 on 6 matching bases. Germline V gene sequence: CDR1 SGDLS, CDR2 YYNGEE. With 4 bases removed from V and 0 bases from J, the gap between germline ends came to 20 bases. This CDR3 comprises 18 residues.

J is TRBJ1-2 and V is TRBV19; possible D gene TRBD1, 5 bases. Trimming removed 3 bases at V and 7 bases at J, with 21 bases between. In germline, CDR1 is LNHDA, CDR2 SQIVND (reference sequence). CDR3 size: 16 residues. The CDR3 nucleotides read TGTGCCAGTAGTATGGTTCAAAAGGTGGGGCTTGGTGGCTACACCTTC. Amino acids: CASSMVQKVGLGGYTF. Full variable domain (outside the CDR3, taken from reference TRBV19 and TRBJ1-2): DGGITQSPKYLFRKEGQNVTLSCEQNLNHDAMYWYRQDPGQGLRLIYYSQIVNDFQKGDIAEGYSVSREKKESFPLTVTSAQKNPTAFYLCASSMVQKVGLGGYTFGSGTRLTVV.

The rearrangement links TRBV23-1 to TRBJ2-4; D unresolved. TRBV23-1 is an ORF, with its function uncertain. This CDR3 spans 11 amino acids. Trimming took 5 bases from V and 8 from J, leaving 7 bases between them. The CDR3 nucleotides are TGCGCCAGCAGTAATCGGGACATTCAGTACTTC. This codes for CASSNRDIQYF.

This chain joins TRBV30 and TRBJ1-5, with TRBD1 identical over 7 bases. CDR1 and CDR2 (germline): GTSNPN, SVGIG (reference sequence). Losses at the gene ends were 1 base for V and 7 bases for J; bases not matched to a gene: 10. There are 15 residues in the CDR3. The CDR3 DNA follows: TGTGCCTGGAGTGAGGACAGGATCTCAGGCCAGCCCCAGCATTTT. Translation: CAWSEDRISGQPQHF.

The chain links TRBV2 to TRBJ1-1, with D unresolved. The CDR3 length is 14 residues. Per germline, CDR1 SNHLY and CDR2 FYNNEI. V was pared by 4 bases and J by 2 bases, with 11 bases between. CDR3 loop: CASSAVGSNTEAFF. The DNA of the CDR3 is TGTGCCAGCAGTGCGGTGGGAAGTAACACTGAAGCTTTCTTT.